The 19 T cell receptor beta chains in this list originate from one sample, sequenced in a study of T cell responses to AZD1222 COVID-19 vaccine. Assay: immunoSEQ multiplex PCR; the TCRdb copy retains only in-frame clones and omits some. The data hold tens of thousands of clones, with roughly 80% observed a single time. The input for sequencing was peripheral blood, taken on day 0 of AZD1222 vaccination. The source is an adult in good health.

This clone was counted once. Relative to the germline gene, one junction end is altered; a read error may explain this. This chain links TRBV7-9 with TRBJ1-1; 8 bases are a match to TRBD1. The CDR3 contains 13 residues. From germline, CDR1 is SEHNR and CDR2 FQNEAQ (reference sequence). In DNA, the CDR3 is TGTGCCAGCACCTTATGGGGACAGGATGAAGCTTTCTTT. It encodes CASTLWGQDEAFF. The full variable domain, its missing parts supplied by reference TRBV7-9 and TRBJ1-1, is DTGVSQNPRHKITKRGQNVTFRCDPISEHNRLYWYRQTLGQGPEFLTYFQNEAQLEKSRLLSDRFSAERPKGSFSTLEIQRTEQGDSAMYLCASTLWGQDEAFFGQGTRLTVV.

Ten or more counts support this clone. The genes are TRBV19 and TRBJ2-6; D unresolved. Trimming took 5 bases from V and 3 from J, leaving 2 bases between them. The CDR3 is 12 residues long. The germline CDR1 and CDR2 sequences are LNHDA and SQIVND (reference sequence). CDR3 sequence: CASSYGANVLTF. The CDR3 DNA sequence: TGTGCCAGTAGTTATGGGGCCAACGTCCTGACTTTC.

CDR3 residues: CASRYRDRGSPLHF. The CDR3 bases are TGTGCCAGCAGGTACCGGGACAGGGGTTCACCCCTCCACTTT. V usage is TRBV7-2 and J usage is TRBJ1-6; TRBD1 aligns across 10 bases. Trimming at V came to 6 bases and at J to 9 bases, leaving 5 bases not matched to a gene. The CDR3 covers 14 residues. Germline CDR1 reads SGHTA; CDR2 reads FQGNSA.

The chain joins TRBV3-1 (or the pseudogene TRBV3-2) to TRBJ2-7; D is possibly TRBD1 or TRBD2 (5 bases each). CDR3 size: 15 residues. Germline-derived CDR1 and CDR2 are LGHDT and YNNKEL (reference sequence). The V and J ends lost 2 bases and 2 bases respectively, with 13 bases between them. The CDR3, as DNA: TGTGCCAGCAGCCAATCTCGGGACGTAACCTACGAGCAGTACTTC. It translates to CASSQSRDVTYEQYF.

In this sample, this clone turned up once. CDR3 bases: TGTGCCAGTAGTACGACAGTTCAGGACACTGAAGCTTTCTTT. It codes for CASSTTVQDTEAFF. The chain has TRBV19 and TRBJ1-1, with TRBD1 as a possible D gene (5 bases). The CDR3 is 14 residues long. CDR1 is LNHDA, CDR2 SQIVND, per germline (reference sequence). V lost 4 bases to trimming and J lost 3 bases, with 12 bases between them.

This clone showed up just a few times. Distinct nucleotide sequences in the sample also encode this CDR3. The chain recombines TRBV5-6 with TRBJ1-5; possible D gene TRBD1, 5 bases. The CDR3 length is 14 residues. Trimming removed 2 bases from V and 3 bases from J, with 9 bases in between. The germline gives CDR1 SGHDT, CDR2 YYEEEE. The CDR3 sequence: CASSFGGSNQPQHF. CDR3 coding DNA: TGTGCCAGCAGCTTCGGGGGTTCCAATCAGCCCCAGCATTTT.

The V gene is TRBV7-8, the J gene TRBJ2-7, with 8 nucleotides matching TRBD1. The V gene end was trimmed by 5 bases and the J gene end by 7 bases; junction bases not matched to a gene: 13. Germline assignment: CDR1 SGHVS and CDR2 FQNEAQ. There are 15 residues in the CDR3. In nucleotides, the CDR3 is TGTGCCAGCAGCCTATCAGGGACAGGCGTGGGGGAGCAGTACTTC. Its translation: CASSLSGTGVGEQYF.

This chain links TRBV19 with TRBJ1-5, with D tentatively TRBD1 (5 bases). The germline V gene encodes CDR1 LNHDA and CDR2 SQIVND (reference sequence). This CDR3 spans 14 amino acids. V was trimmed by 10 bases and J by 2 bases, leaving 15 bases between them. DNA of the CDR3: TGTGCCATCTCACCGGGGGAAGGCAATCAGCCCCAGCATTTT. Protein sequence: CAISPGEGNQPQHF.

This sequence joins TRBV6-5 and TRBJ1-2; TRBD1 agrees at 11 bases. The trim removed 0 bases at V and 4 bases at J, leaving 1 base unmatched. The CDR3 spans 15 residues. Germline CDR1 is MNHEY and CDR2 is SVGAGI. The CDR3 sequence: CASSYSGTGGYGYTF. The CDR3 nucleotides read TGTGCCAGCAGTTACTCGGGGACAGGGGGCTATGGCTACACCTTC.

The chain joins TRBV6-5 to TRBJ2-5; D is undetermined. V shed 2 bases and J shed 3 bases, with 7 bases lying between them. Germline-derived CDR1 and CDR2 are MNHEY and SVGAGI. CDR3 length: 13 amino acids. CDR3 loop: CASSYEGKETQYF. The CDR3 nucleotides read TGTGCCAGCAGTTACGAAGGAAAAGAGACCCAGTACTTC.

The chain carries TRBV7-9 and TRBJ2-7, with D unclear. This CDR3 spans 12 amino acids. Germline V lookup: CDR1 SEHNR, CDR2 FQNEAQ (reference sequence). With 5 bases removed from V and 4 bases from J, the gap between germline ends came to 9 bases. The CDR3 DNA reads TGTGCCAGCAGCCCCAACACTTACGAGCAGTACTTC. It yields the protein CASSPNTYEQYF.

The chain joins TRBV28 to TRBJ2-3; D assignment may be TRBD1 or TRBD2 (6 bases each). Per the germline V gene, CDR1 is MDHEN and CDR2 is SYDVKM. The CDR3 contains 16 residues. The V end lost 5 bases, the J end lost 3 bases, and 18 bases lay between the germline ends. The CDR3 here is CASSLTGPGGTDTQYF. The CDR3 DNA is TGTGCCAGCAGTCTCACAGGGCCCGGAGGGACAGATACGCAGTATTTT. The complete variable domain, with remaining parts taken from reference TRBV28 and TRBJ2-3, reads DVKVTQSSRYLVKRTGEKVFLECVQDMDHENMFWYRQDPGLGLRLIYFSYDVKMKEKGDIPEGYSVSREKKERFSLILESASTNQTSMYLCASSLTGPGGTDTQYFGPGTRLTVL.

This chain joins TRBV9 and TRBJ2-2; D gene uncertain. The V end was cut by 0 bases, the J end by 5 bases, with 11 bases between. Germline CDR1 and CDR2: SGDLS and YYNGEE. This CDR3 region has 15 residues. Written as DNA, the CDR3 is TGTGCCAGCAGCGTAGAATTAGATCGTACCGGGGAGCTGTTTTTT. Its protein is CASSVELDRTGELFF.

This clone was recorded only once. The V call is TRBV19, the J call TRBJ2-5, with D unresolved. Deletions cut 3 bases from V and 5 bases from J, with 7 bases between. CDR3 length equals 12 residues. Germline CDR1 reads LNHDA; CDR2 reads SQIVND (reference sequence). CDR3 sequence (DNA): TGTGCCAGTAGTATCTTGGGGGAGACCCAGTACTTC. Its protein product is CASSILGETQYF.

V gene TRBV29-1 combines with J gene TRBJ2-2; D is perhaps TRBD2 (5 bases). The CDR3 is 11 amino acids. The germline V gene encodes CDR1 SQVTM and CDR2 ANQGSEA. V lost 6 bases, J lost 3 bases, and 5 bases lay in between. CDR3 amino acids: CSVGDTGELFF. CDR3 coding DNA: TGCAGCGTCGGGGACACCGGGGAGCTGTTTTTT.

This clone was counted only a few times. The V call is TRBV12-3 or TRBV12-4, the J call TRBJ2-7, with D hard to call. The CDR3 loop spans 12 amino acids. V was clipped by 1 base and J by 7 bases, with 8 bases between them. CDR3 nucleotide sequence: TGTGCCAGCAGTTTAGTTCCCCGGGAGCAGTACTTC. Translation: CASSLVPREQYF.

The chain is built from TRBV5-6 and TRBJ1-2; D is possibly TRBD1 (5 bases). Germline V gene lookup returns CDR1 SGHDT and CDR2 YYEEEE. The CDR3 spans 13 residues. The V and J ends lost 0 bases and 10 bases respectively, with 13 bases between them. CDR3 in amino acids: CASSLVAGGYYTF. The CDR3 DNA follows: TGTGCCAGCAGCTTGGTGGCGGGGGGTTACTACACCTTC.

This clone showed up just once. The V and J genes are TRBV28 and TRBJ1-2; D not certain. The V gene lost 2 bases and the J gene lost 6 bases, with 13 bases spanning the gap. The CDR3 spans 14 residues. In germline, CDR1 is MDHEN, CDR2 SYDVKM. The CDR3 DNA is TGTGCCAGCAGTTTAATCGGGGAGACAAATGGCTACACCTTC. Its protein product is CASSLIGETNGYTF.

The chain has TRBV11-2 and TRBJ2-3; TRBD2 agrees at 12 bases. The CDR3 is 16 residues long. J gave up 6 bases and V 5 bases, and 9 bases lay outside the gene matches. The germline CDR1 and CDR2 sequences are SGHAT and FQNNGV. CDR3 sequence (DNA): TGTGCCAGCAGCCCCGAGACTAGCGGGGGAATCGATACGCAGTATTTT. Protein product: CASSPETSGGIDTQYF.